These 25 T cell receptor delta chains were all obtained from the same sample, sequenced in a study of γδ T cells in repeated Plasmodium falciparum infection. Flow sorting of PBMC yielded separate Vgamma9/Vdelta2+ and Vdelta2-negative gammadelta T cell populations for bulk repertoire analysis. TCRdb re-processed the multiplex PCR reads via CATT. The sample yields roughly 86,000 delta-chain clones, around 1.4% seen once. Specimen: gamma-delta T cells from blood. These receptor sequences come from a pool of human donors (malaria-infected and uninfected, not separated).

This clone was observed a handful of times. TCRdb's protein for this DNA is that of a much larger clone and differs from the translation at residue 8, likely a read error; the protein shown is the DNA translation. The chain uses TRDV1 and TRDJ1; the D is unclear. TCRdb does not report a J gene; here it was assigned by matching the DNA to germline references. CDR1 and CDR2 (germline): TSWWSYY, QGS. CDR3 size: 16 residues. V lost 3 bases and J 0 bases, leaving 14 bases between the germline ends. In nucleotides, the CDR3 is TGTGCTCTTGGGGAGGGGCTCAATCCGTACACCGATAAACTCATCTTT. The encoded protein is CALGEGLNPYTDKLIF.

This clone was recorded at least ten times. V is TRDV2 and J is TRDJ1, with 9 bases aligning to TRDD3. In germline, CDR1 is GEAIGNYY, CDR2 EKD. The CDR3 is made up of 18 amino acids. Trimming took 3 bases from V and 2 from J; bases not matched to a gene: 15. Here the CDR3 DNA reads TGTGCCTGTGACGCGGTGGGGGATAAAGACCCTTATACCGATAAACTCATCTTT. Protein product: CACDAVGDKDPYTDKLIF.

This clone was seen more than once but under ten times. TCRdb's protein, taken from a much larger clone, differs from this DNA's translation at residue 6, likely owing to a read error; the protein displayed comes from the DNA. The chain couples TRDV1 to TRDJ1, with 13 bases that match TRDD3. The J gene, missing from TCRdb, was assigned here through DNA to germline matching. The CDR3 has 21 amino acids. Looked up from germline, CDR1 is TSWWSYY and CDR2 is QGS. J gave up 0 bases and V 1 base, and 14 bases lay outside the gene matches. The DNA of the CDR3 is TGTGCTCTTGGGGAACCCCGACCTACTGGGGGATACGGTCTGGACACCGATAAACTCATCTTT. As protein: CALGEPRPTGGYGLDTDKLIF.

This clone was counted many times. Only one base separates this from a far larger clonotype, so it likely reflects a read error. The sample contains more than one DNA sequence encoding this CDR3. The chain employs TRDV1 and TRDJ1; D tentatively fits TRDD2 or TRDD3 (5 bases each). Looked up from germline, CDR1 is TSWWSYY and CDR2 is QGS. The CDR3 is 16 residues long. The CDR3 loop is CALGKLPTRMGSKLIF. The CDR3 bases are TGTGCTCTTGGGAAACTTCCCACTAGGATGGGGAGTAAACTCATCTTT.

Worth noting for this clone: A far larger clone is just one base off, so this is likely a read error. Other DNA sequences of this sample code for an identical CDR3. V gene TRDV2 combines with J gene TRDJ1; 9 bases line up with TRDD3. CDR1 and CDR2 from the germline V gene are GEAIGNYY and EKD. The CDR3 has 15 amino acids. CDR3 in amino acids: CACDLLGDGTDKLIF. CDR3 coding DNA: TGTGCCTGTGACCTCCTGGGGGATGGGACCGATAAACTCATCTTC.

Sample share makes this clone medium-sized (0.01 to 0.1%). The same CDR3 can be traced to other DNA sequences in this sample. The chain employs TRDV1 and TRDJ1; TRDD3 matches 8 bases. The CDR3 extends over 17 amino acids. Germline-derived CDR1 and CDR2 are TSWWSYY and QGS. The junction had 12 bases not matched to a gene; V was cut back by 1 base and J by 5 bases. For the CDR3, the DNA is TGTGCTCTTGGGGAACCCCGCGGTGGGATACGAGCTGATAAACTCATCTTT. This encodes CALGEPRGGIRADKLIF.

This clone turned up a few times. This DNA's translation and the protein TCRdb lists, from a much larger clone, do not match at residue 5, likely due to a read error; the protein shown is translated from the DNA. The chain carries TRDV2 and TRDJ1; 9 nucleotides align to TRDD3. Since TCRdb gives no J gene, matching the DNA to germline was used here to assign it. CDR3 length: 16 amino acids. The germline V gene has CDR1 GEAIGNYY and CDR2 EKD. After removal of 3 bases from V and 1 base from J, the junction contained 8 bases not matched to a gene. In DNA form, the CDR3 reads TGTGCCTGTGACGCGTCCTGGGGGATTACCACCGATAAACTCATCTTT. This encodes CACDASWGITTDKLIF.

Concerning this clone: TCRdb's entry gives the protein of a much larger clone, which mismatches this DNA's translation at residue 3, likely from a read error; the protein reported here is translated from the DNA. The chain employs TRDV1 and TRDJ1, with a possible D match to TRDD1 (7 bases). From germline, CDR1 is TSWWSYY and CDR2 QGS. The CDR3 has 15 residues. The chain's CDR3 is CAPGEIARPTDKLIF. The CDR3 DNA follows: TGTGCTCCTGGGGAAATAGCGAGGCCCACCGATAAACTCATCTTT.

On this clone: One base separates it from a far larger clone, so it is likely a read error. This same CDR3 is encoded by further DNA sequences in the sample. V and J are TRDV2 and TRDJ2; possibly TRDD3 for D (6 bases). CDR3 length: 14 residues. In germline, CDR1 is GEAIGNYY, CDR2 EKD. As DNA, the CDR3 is TGTGCCTGTGACACCGGGATAATGACAGCGCAACTCTTCTTT. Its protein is CACDTGIMTAQLFF.

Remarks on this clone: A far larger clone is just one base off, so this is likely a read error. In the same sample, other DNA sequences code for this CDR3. CDR3 bases: TGTGCTCTTGGGACTCCTAGTGTGTCGGGGGAGGTCGGTAAGCTCATCTTT. Its translation: CALGTPSVSGEVGKLIF. The V gene reported is TRDV1; the J gene is uncalled; TRDD3 is the table's D call and was not checked against the DNA. CDR1 is TSWWSYY and CDR2 is QGS in the germline V gene. The CDR3 is 17 amino acids.

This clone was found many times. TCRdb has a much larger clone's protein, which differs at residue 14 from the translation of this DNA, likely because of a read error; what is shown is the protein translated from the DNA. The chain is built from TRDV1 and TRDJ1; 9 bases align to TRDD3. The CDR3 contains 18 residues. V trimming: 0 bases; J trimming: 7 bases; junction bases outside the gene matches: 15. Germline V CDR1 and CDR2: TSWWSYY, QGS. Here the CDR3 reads CALGELSYWGTPYGKLIF. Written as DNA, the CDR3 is TGTGCTCTTGGGGAACTGTCCTACTGGGGGACCCCCTATGGTAAACTCATCTTT.

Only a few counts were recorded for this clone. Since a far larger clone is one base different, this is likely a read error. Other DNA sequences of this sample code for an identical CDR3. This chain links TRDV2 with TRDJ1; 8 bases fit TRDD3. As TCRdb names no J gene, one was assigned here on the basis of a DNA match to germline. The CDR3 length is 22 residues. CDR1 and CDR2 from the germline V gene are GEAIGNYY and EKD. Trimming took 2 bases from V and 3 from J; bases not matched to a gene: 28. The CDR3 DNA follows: TGTGCCTGTGACAGCCTGACTGGGGGGGACTCTGCAACTCTCAGCGTGCCCGATAAACTCATCTTT. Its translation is CACDSLTGGDSATLSVPDKLIF.

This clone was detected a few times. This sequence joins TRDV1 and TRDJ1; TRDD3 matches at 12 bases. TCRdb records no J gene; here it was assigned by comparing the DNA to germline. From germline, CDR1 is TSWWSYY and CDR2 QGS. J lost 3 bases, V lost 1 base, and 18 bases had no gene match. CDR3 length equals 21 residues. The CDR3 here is CALGEPKENLLWGIRSDKLIF. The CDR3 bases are TGTGCTCTTGGGGAACCAAAAGAGAATTTGCTCTGGGGGATACGGTCCGATAAACTCATCTTT.

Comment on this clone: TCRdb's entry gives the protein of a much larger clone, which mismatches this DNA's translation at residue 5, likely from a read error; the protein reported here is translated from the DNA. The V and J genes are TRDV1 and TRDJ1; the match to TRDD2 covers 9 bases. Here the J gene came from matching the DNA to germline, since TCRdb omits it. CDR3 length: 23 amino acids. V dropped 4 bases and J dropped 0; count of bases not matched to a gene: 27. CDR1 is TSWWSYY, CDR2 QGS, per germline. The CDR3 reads CALGGHCCRPSYSYGGYTDKLIF. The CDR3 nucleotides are TGTGCTCTTGGGGGACATTGTTGTAGGCCTTCCTACTCCTACGGGGGATACACCGATAAACTCATCTTT.

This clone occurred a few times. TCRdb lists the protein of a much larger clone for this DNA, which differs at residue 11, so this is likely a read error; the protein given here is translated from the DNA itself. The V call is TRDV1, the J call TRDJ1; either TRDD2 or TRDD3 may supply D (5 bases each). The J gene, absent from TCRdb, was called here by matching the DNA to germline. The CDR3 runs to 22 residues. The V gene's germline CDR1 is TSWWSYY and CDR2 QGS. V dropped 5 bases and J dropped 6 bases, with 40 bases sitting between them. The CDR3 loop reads CALGFHLHLRGGVGSSGYKLIF. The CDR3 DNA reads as TGTGCTCTTGGGTTCCACCTCCACCTACGGGGGGGGGTTGGTTCCAGCGGTTATAAACTCATCTTT.

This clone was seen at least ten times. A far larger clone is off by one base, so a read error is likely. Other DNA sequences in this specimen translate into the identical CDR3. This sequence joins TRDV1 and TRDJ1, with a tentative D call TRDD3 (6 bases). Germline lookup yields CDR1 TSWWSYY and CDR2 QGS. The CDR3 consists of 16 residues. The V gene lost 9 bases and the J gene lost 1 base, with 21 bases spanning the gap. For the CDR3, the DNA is TGTGCTCTGGAGGAGGCAGGGGTGGGGGTCACCGATAAACTCATCTTT. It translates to CALEEAGVGVTDKLIF.

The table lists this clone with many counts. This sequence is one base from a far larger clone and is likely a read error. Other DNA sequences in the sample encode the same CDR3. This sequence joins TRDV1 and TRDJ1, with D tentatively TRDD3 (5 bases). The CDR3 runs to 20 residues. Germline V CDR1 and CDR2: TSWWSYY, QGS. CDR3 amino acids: CALGELRRYLKLVYTDKLIF. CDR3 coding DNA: TGTGCTCTCGGGGAACTTAGGAGATATCTCAAGCTAGTCTACACCGATAAACTCATCTTT.

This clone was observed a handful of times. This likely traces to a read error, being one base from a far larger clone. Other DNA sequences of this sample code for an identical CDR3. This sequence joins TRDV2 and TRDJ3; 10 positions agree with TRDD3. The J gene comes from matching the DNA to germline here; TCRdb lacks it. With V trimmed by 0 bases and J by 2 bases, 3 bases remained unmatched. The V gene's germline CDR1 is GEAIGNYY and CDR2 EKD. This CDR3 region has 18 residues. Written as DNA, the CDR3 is TGTGCCTGTGACACCGTGCTGGGGGATACCTGGGACACCCGACAGATGTTTTTC. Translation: CACDTVLGDTWDTRQMFF.

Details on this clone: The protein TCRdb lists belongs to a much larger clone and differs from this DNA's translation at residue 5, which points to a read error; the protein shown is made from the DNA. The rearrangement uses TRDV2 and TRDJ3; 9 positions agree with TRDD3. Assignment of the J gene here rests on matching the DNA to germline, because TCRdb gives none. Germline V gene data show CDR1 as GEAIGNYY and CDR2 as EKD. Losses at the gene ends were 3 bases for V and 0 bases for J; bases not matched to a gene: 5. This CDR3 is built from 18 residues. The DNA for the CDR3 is TGTGCCTGTGACGCCGTGGGGGATAGCTCCTGGGACACCCGACAGATGTTTTTC. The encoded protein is CACDAVGDSSWDTRQMFF.

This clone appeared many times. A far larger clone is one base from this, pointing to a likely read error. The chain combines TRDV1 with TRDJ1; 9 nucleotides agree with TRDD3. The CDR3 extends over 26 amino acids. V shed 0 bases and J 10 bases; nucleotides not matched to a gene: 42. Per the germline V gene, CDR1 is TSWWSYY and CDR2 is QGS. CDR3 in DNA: TGTGCTCTTGGGGAACTGTCCTGGCCTTCTCCCCCAGACCTCCCATACTGGGGGACGGTTTGGAATGGACTCATCTTT. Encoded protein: CALGELSWPSPPDLPYWGTVWNGLIF.

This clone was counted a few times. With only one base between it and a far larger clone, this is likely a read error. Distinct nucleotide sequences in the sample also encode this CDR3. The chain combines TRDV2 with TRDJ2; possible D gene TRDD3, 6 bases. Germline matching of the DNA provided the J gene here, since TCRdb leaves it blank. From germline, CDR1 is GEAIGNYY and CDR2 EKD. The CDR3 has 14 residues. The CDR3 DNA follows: TGTGCCTGTGACACCGGGATAATGACGGCACAACTCTTCTTT. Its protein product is CACDTGIMTAQLFF.

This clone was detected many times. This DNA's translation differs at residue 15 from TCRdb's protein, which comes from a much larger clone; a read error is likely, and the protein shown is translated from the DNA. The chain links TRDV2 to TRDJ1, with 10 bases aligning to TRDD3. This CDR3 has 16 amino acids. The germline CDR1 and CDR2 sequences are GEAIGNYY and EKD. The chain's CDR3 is CACEKMGDTLKDKLTF. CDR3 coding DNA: TGTGCCTGTGAGAAGATGGGGGATACCCTGAAGGATAAACTCACCTTT.

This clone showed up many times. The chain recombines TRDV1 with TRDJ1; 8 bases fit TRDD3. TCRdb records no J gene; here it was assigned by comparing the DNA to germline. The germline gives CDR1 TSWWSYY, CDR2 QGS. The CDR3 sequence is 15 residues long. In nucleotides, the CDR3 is TGTGCGCTAAAGTGCTGGGGGACCGACACCGATAAACTCATCTTT. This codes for CALKCWGTDTDKLIF.

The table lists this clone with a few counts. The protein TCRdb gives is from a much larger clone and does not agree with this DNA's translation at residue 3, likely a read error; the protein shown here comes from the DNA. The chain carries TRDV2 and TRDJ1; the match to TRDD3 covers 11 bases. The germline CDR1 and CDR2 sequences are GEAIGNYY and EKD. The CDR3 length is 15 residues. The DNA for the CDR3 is TGTGCCAGTGACCGGCTGGGGGATACCTCCGATAAACTCATCTTT. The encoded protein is CASDRLGDTSDKLIF.

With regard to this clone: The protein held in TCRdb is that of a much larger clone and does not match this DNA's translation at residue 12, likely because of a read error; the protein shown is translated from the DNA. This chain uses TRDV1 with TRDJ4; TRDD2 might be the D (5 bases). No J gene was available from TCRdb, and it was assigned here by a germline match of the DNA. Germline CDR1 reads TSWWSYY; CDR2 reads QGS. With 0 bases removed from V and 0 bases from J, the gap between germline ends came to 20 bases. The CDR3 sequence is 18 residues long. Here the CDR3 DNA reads TGTGCTCTTGGGGAACTATTCCGAGTAGCACCTTCGGCCAGACCCCTGATCTTT. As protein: CALGELFRVAPSARPLIF.